The 26 T cell receptor beta chains below were found in one sample sequenced in a study of CD8 T cells in ankylosing spondylitis (dated by TCRdb to about 2017). The research as a whole found: Blood from ankylosing spondylitis patients appeared to be characterized by a TCR beta motif composed of roughly 8 highly homologous amino acid variants.

Their antigens remain unidentified. Library preparation employed 5' RACE. This sample was sequenced with an Illumina HiSeq 2500. The raw public reads went through TCRdb reprocessing: fastp at Q25, MiXCR clone calling, in-frame beta chains kept. Each CDR3 protein gets just one entry, which takes the most common genes and DNA from the rows behind it. A total of 350,000 to 550,000 distinct CDR3 sequences appear in this sample, roughly a quarter of them only once. 0.85% to 1% of the sample is taken by the ten largest. Sequenced sample: blood, either unsorted or a sorted T cell fraction (not recorded which). The receptor source for this set is a male donor with ankylosing spondylitis.

This clonotype was picked up a small number of times. The V gene is TRBV29-1, the J gene TRBJ1-4; D is unclear. Trimming left V 7 bases short and J 0 bases short, with 12 bases between. Germline V gene data show CDR1 as SQVTM and CDR2 as ANQGSEA. CDR3 length: 14 residues. This CDR3 is CSAVEDTTNEKLFF. CDR3 bases: TGCAGCGCCGTGGAGGATACAACTAATGAAAAACTGTTTTTT.

A few counts support this clonotype. The chain joins TRBV15 to TRBJ2-1, with 8 bases lining up with TRBD2. CDR1 is LNHNV, CDR2 YYDKDF, per germline (reference sequence). J was trimmed by 4 bases and V by 0 bases; bases with no gene match: 8. This CDR3 region has 17 residues. The CDR3 region is CATSRDLHGREYNEQFF. CDR3 bases: TGTGCCACCAGCAGAGATCTACACGGGAGGGAGTACAATGAGCAGTTCTTC.

This clonotype turned up a few times. The chain has TRBV5-1 and TRBJ2-4, with 9 bases matching TRBD1. The length of the CDR3 is 13 residues. After removal of 4 bases from V and 5 bases from J, the junction contained 1 base not matched to a gene. CDR1 and CDR2 from the germline V gene are SGHRS and YFSETQ. Here the CDR3 reads CASSRTGENIQYF. CDR3 DNA: TGCGCCAGCAGCAGGACAGGGGAAAACATTCAGTACTTC.

In this sample, this clonotype turned up a few times. The J gene is TRBJ2-7, the V gene TRBV10-3; unclear D gene. The V end lost 3 bases, the J end lost 5 bases, and 8 bases lay between the germline ends. CDR1 is ENHRY, CDR2 SYGVKD, per germline. The CDR3 consists of 12 residues. The CDR3 sequence: CAISDWGNEQYV. For the CDR3, the DNA is TGTGCCATCAGTGATTGGGGAAACGAGCAGTACGTC.

This chain joins TRBV7-2 and TRBJ1-1; D uncertain. Trimming pared 7 bases from V and 2 bases from J, leaving 17 bases between. The CDR3 is 15 amino acids. Per germline, CDR1 SGHTA and CDR2 FQGNSA. The chain's CDR3 is CASKWADPLNTEAFF. CDR3 bases: TGTGCCAGCAAGTGGGCGGACCCTCTAAACACTGAAGCTTTCTTT.

V usage is TRBV5-1 and J usage is TRBJ1-2; D is perhaps TRBD1 (5 bases). V shed 0 bases and J shed 3 bases, with 6 bases lying between them. CDR1 and CDR2 from the germline V gene are SGHRS and YFSETQ. CDR3 length: 13 residues. In nucleotides, the CDR3 is TGCGCCAGCAGCTTGGGACAGCACTATGGCTACACCTTC. This codes for CASSLGQHYGYTF.

This clonotype has a handful of counts. The genes are TRBV5-1 and TRBJ1-1, with D possibly matching TRBD1 (5 bases). The CDR3 is 14 amino acids. Germline V gives CDR1 SGHRS, CDR2 YFSETQ. V lost 0 bases, J lost 4 bases, and 10 bases lay in between. CDR3 bases: TGCGCCAGCAGCTTGGATGCGGGGGGCACTGAAGCTTTCTTT. It specifies CASSLDAGGTEAFF. The entire variable domain, with the rest obtained from reference TRBV5-1 and TRBJ1-1, is as follows: KAGVTQTPRYLIKTRGQQVTLSCSPISGHRSVSWYQQTPGQGLQFLFEYFSETQRNKGNFPGRFSGRQFSNSRSEMNVSTLELGDSALYLCASSLDAGGTEAFFGQGTRLTVV.

The V and J genes are TRBV24-1 and TRBJ2-5, with a possible D match to TRBD1 (6 bases). CDR3 length: 14 residues. The germline V gene has CDR1 KGHDR and CDR2 SFDVKD. V lost 4 bases to trimming and J lost 6 bases, with 14 bases between them. The CDR3: CATSEPPGVKTQYF. The CDR3 DNA follows: TGTGCCACCAGTGAGCCCCCAGGGGTGAAGACCCAGTACTTC.

This clonotype has only a few counts. This chain uses TRBV5-1 with TRBJ2-4; D possibly uses TRBD1 or TRBD2 (5 bases each). CDR3 size: 11 residues. V was clipped by 4 bases and J by 15 bases, with 14 bases between them. Germline V gives CDR1 SGHRS, CDR2 YFSETQ. CDR3 sequence reads: CASSPGTVWYF. Written as DNA, the CDR3 is TGCGCCAGCAGCCCGGGGACCGTTTGGTACTTC. Variable domain in full (rest from reference TRBV5-1 and TRBJ2-4): KAGVTQTPRYLIKTRGQQVTLSCSPISGHRSVSWYQQTPGQGLQFLFEYFSETQRNKGNFPGRFSGRQFSNSRSEMNVSTLELGDSALYLCASSPGTVWYFGAGTRLSVL.

This clonotype has a handful of counts. J is TRBJ2-1 and V is TRBV5-1, with D possibly called TRBD1 or TRBD2 (6 bases each). Trimming pared 3 bases from V and 8 bases from J, leaving 15 bases between. The CDR3 spans 14 residues. Germline V lookup: CDR1 SGHRS, CDR2 YFSETQ. The CDR3 loop reads CASSSDGGGDEQFF. CDR3 nucleotides: TGCGCCAGCAGCTCCGACGGGGGCGGGGATGAGCAGTTCTTC.

This chain connects TRBV27 to TRBJ2-2, with TRBD2 identical over 7 bases. V shed 2 bases, J shed 4 bases, and the junction held 7 bases outside the gene matches. Germline V lookup: CDR1 MNHEY, CDR2 SMNVEV (reference sequence). CDR3 size: 16 residues. In nucleotides, the CDR3 is TGTGCCAGCAGTTTACTGGCGGGAGCTGGCACCGGGGAGCTGTTTTTT. This codes for CASSLLAGAGTGELFF.

The chain has TRBV27 and TRBJ2-5; D might be TRBD1 (6 bases). Germline values: CDR1 MNHEY, CDR2 SMNVEV (reference sequence). V lost 6 bases, J lost 4 bases, and 15 bases lay in between. The CDR3 sequence is 14 residues long. In DNA, the CDR3 is TGTGCCAGCAGAGCTTCCACAGGGATAGAGACCCAGTACTTC. Amino acid sequence: CASRASTGIETQYF.

The chain uses TRBV20-1 and TRBJ2-5; D remains ambiguous. Germline lookup yields CDR1 DFQATT and CDR2 SNEGSKA (reference sequence). Between the trimmed V and J ends, which lost 0 bases and 5 bases, there was a span of 16 bases. The CDR3 length is 15 residues. CDR3 amino acids: CSARDPAATGETQYF. The CDR3 DNA reads as TGCAGTGCTAGAGATCCGGCCGCGACCGGGGAGACCCAGTACTTC.

The gene calls are TRBV10-3 and TRBJ1-5; 7 bases are a match to TRBD1. The CDR3 extends over 11 amino acids. The germline gives CDR1 ENHRY, CDR2 SYGVKD. V shed 11 bases and J 6 bases; nucleotides not matched to a gene: 4. The CDR3 DNA reads TGTGCCGCAGGGGGGGGTCAGCCCCAGCATTTT. This codes for CAAGGGQPQHF.

The table lists this clonotype with a few counts. The rearrangement links TRBV7-2 to TRBJ2-1, with D perhaps assigned TRBD1 or TRBD2 (5 bases each). Germline V CDR1 and CDR2: SGHTA, FQGNSA. V was clipped by 5 bases and J by 3 bases, with 14 bases between them. The CDR3 has 15 residues. CDR3 DNA: TGTGCCAGCAGCCTAGAGGGGTCTTACTACAATGAGCAGTTCTTC. Its protein is CASSLEGSYYNEQFF.

The chain combines TRBV10-2 with TRBJ1-5; no clear D gene. The CDR3 runs to 14 residues. Trimming cost V 6 bases and J 0 bases, with 9 bases left between them. CDR1 is WSHSY and CDR2 is SAAADI in the germline V gene. CDR3 amino acids: CASRDTNSNQPQHF. CDR3 nucleotide sequence: TGCGCCAGCAGAGACACTAATAGCAATCAGCCCCAGCATTTT.

This clonotype has a handful of counts. The genes are TRBV27 and TRBJ2-7, with TRBD2 matching over 11 bases. The CDR3 contains 18 residues. V lost 3 bases and J lost 2; bases outside the gene matches: 12. Germline CDR1 reads MNHEY; CDR2 reads SMNVEV (reference sequence). CDR3 DNA sequence: TGTGCCAGCAGTTTCGGTATTAGCGGGAGGGCCGGGCCCTACGAGCAGTACGTC. Amino acid sequence: CASSFGISGRAGPYEQYV.

The chain joins TRBV15 to TRBJ2-3; TRBD1 might be the D (6 bases). V lost 1 base to trimming and J lost 4 bases, with 15 bases between them. The CDR3 has 16 amino acids. Germline-derived CDR1 and CDR2 are LNHNV and YYDKDF (reference sequence). CDR3 region: CATSRGRTVLADTQYF. The CDR3 coding sequence is TGTGCCACCAGCAGAGGAAGGACAGTTCTGGCAGATACGCAGTATTTT.

The V gene is TRBV20-1, the J gene TRBJ1-5; 7 bases agree with TRBD1. Germline V gene sequence: CDR1 DFQATT, CDR2 SNEGSKA (reference sequence). The CDR3 has 14 residues. V gave up 5 bases and J gave up 4 bases; unmatched junction bases: 8. For the CDR3, the DNA is TGCAGTGCTCTGAGCGGACAGGCAAATCAGCCCCAGCATTTT. This translates into CSALSGQANQPQHF.

This chain connects TRBV5-1 to TRBJ2-3, with 8 bases that match TRBD1. Unmatched junction bases numbered 3, after V lost 3 bases and J lost 0 bases. CDR3 length: 15 amino acids. CDR1 and CDR2 from the germline V gene are SGHRS and YFSETQ. CDR3 region: CASSWRQGSTDTQYF. The CDR3 nucleotides read TGCGCCAGCAGCTGGCGACAGGGGAGCACAGATACGCAGTATTTT. Together with reference TRBV5-1 and TRBJ2-3, the CDR3 gives the full variable domain: KAGVTQTPRYLIKTRGQQVTLSCSPISGHRSVSWYQQTPGQGLQFLFEYFSETQRNKGNFPGRFSGRQFSNSRSEMNVSTLELGDSALYLCASSWRQGSTDTQYFGPGTRLTVL.

This clonotype was observed at least ten times. A junction end diverges from the germline sequence, so it may reflect a read error. This chain connects TRBV5-1 to TRBJ2-1; 9 bases match TRBD1. CDR3 length: 15 amino acids. The germline V gene has CDR1 SGHRS and CDR2 YFSETQ. The CDR3 loop is CASSLGQGSYNEQFF. The CDR3 region has the DNA TGTGCCAGCAGTTTAGGACAGGGGTCCTACAATGAGCAGTTCTTC.

This sequence joins TRBV6-1 and TRBJ2-3, with D tentatively TRBD1 (5 bases). Deletions cut 5 bases from V and 2 bases from J, with 14 bases between. The CDR3 spans 15 residues. From germline, CDR1 is MNHNS and CDR2 SASEGT. The CDR3 spells CASSPRIGHTDTQYF. The CDR3, as DNA: TGTGCCAGCAGTCCTCGTATTGGACACACAGATACGCAGTATTTT.

This rearrangement joins TRBV20-1 to TRBJ1-2; D is uncertain. Germline values: CDR1 DFQATT, CDR2 SNEGSKA (reference sequence). This CDR3 is 14 amino acids long. V dropped 6 bases and J dropped 4 bases, with 18 bases sitting between them. The CDR3 bases are TGCAGTGCAAACGAAGGGCAGACCTCCTATGGCTACACCTTC. Its protein is CSANEGQTSYGYTF.

This clonotype came up a few times. J is TRBJ1-2 and V is TRBV2; D is perhaps TRBD1 (5 bases). CDR1 is SNHLY and CDR2 is FYNNEI in the germline V gene. The CDR3 spans 13 residues. V was cut by 5 bases and J by 6 bases, with 13 bases left in between. CDR3 sequence reads: CASSSRDSHGYTF. CDR3 coding DNA: TGTGCCAGCAGTAGCCGGGACTCCCATGGCTACACCTTC.

This sequence joins TRBV28 and TRBJ2-1; no reliable D call. Germline assignment: CDR1 MDHEN and CDR2 SYDVKM. The CDR3 covers 14 residues. V shed 3 bases and J shed 4 bases, with 10 bases lying between them. Here the CDR3 reads CASSFGLVYNEQFF. The CDR3 DNA sequence: TGTGCCAGCAGTTTTGGGCTAGTTTACAATGAGCAGTTCTTC.

The V and J genes are TRBV6-1 and TRBJ1-4; 7 bases align to TRBD1. From germline, CDR1 is MNHNS and CDR2 SASEGT. This CDR3 is 15 amino acids long. V was pared by 5 bases and J by 2 bases, with 5 bases of the junction left unmatched. The CDR3 reads CASSRGGGTNEKLFF. The CDR3 DNA sequence: TGTGCCAGCAGTAGAGGAGGGGGCACTAATGAAAAACTGTTTTTT.